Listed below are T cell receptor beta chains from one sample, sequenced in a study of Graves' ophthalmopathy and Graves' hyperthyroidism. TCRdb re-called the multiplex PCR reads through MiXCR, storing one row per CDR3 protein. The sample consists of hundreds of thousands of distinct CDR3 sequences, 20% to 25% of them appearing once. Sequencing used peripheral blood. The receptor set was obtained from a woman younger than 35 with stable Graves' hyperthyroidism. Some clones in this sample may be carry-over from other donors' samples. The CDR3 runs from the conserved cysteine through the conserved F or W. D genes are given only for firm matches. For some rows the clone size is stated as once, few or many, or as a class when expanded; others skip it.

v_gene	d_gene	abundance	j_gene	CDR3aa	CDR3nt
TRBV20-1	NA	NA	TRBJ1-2	CSATPRPLNNYGYTF	TGCAGTGCTACCCCCCGGCCCCTTAACAACTATGGCTACACCTTC
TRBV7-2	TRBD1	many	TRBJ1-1	CASSFAPTGTF	TGTGCCAGCAGCTTCGCCCCGACAGGGACCTTT
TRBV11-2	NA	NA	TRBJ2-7	CASSTTGTYEQYF	TGTGCCAGCAGCACTACGGGGACATACGAGCAGTACTTC
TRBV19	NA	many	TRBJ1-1	CASSLQMTEAFF	TGTGCCAGTAGTTTACAGATGACTGAAGCTTTCTTT
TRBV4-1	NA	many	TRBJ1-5	CASSQDIRQGDGAQHF	TGCGCCAGCAGCCAAGATATACGGCAGGGAGATGGGGCCCAGCATTTT
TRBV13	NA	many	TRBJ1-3	CASSLVVAGNTIYF	TGTGCCAGCAGCTTAGTCGTTGCTGGAAACACCATATATTTT
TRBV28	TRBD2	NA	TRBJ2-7	CASKRGRDYEQYF	TGTGCCAGCAAGCGGGGGCGGGACTACGAGCAGTACTTC
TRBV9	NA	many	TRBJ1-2	CASSARRENYGYTF	TGTGCCAGCAGCGCTCGACGGGAAAACTATGGCTACACCTTC
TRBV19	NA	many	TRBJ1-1	CASSMGGKNTEAFF	TGTGCCAGTAGTATGGGAGGGAAGAACACTGAAGCTTTCTTT
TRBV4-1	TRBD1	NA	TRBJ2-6	CASSQVATGGSSGANVLTF	TGCGCCAGCAGCCAAGTGGCCACAGGGGGAAGCTCTGGGGCCAACGTCCTGACTTTC
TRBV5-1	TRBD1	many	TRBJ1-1	CASSITSTGWGNEAFF	TGCGCCAGCAGCATTACATCGACAGGGTGGGGGAATGAAGCTTTCTTT
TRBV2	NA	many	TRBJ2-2	CASRGGGRNTGELFF	TGTGCCAGCAGGGGAGGAGGGCGGAACACCGGGGAGCTGTTTTTT
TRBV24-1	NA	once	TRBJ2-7	CATSGPGGTYEQYF	TGTGCCACCAGTGGGCCAGGGGGGACCTACGAGCAGTACTTC
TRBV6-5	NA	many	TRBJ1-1	CASRIGQNAEAFF	TGTGCCAGCAGGATCGGACAGAACGCTGAAGCTTTCTTT
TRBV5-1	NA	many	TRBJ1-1	CASSPSLAAMNTEAFF	TGCGCCAGCAGCCCATCCCTGGCGGCAATGAACACTGAAGCTTTCTTT
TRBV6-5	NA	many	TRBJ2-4	CASSYGSGLAKNIQYF	TGTGCCAGCAGTTACGGGTCGGGCCTAGCCAAAAACATTCAGTACTTC
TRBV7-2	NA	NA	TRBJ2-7	CASSLVGLGVEQYF	TGTGCCAGCAGCCTCGTCGGGCTAGGTGTCGAGCAGTACTTC
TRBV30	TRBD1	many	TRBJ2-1	CAWTPTSQGPSNEQFF	TGTGCCTGGACTCCGACCTCACAGGGGCCAAGCAATGAGCAGTTCTTC
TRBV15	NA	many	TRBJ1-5	CATSRGGSGQPQHF	TGTGCCACCAGCAGAGGGGGGTCGGGTCAGCCCCAGCATTTT
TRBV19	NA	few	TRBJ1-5	CASSIRSGSSRNQPQHF	TGTGCCAGTAGTATTAGATCAGGGAGTTCGCGCAATCAGCCCCAGCATTTT
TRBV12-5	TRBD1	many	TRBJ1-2	CASVPGQGLNYGYTF	TGTGCTAGTGTCCCGGGACAGGGTTTAAACTATGGCTACACCTTC
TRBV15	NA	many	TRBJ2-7	CATSRVRGDEQYF	TGTGCCACCAGCAGAGTACGAGGGGACGAGCAGTACTTC
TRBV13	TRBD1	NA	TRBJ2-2	CASSPSAGTGTTGELFF	TGTGCCAGCAGCCCAAGTGCTGGGACAGGGACCACCGGGGAGCTGTTTTTT
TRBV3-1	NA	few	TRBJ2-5	CASSQIEETQYF	TGTGCCAGCAGCCAAATTGAAGAGACCCAGTACTTC
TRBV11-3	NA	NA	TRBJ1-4	CASSKYLLKDEKLFF	TGTGCCAGCAGTAAATATCTGTTAAAGGATGAAAAACTGTTTTTT
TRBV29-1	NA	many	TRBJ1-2	CSVGFLGNGYTF	TGCAGCGTTGGTTTTTTGGGGAACGGCTACACCTTC
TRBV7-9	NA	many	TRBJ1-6	CASSFNEGRSSPLHF	TGTGCCAGCAGCTTTAACGAGGGGAGGAGTTCACCCCTCCACTTT
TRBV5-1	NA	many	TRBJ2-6	CASSPGPNGANVLTF	TGCGCCAGCAGTCCAGGACCGAATGGGGCCAACGTCCTGACTTTC
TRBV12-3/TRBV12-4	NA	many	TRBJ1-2	CASSFLSGVRGGYTF	TGTGCCAGCAGTTTCTTGAGCGGGGTCCGGGGTGGCTACACCTTC
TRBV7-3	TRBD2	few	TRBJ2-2	CASSLTPASGSHGELFF	TGTGCCAGCAGCTTAACCCCGGCTAGCGGGAGCCACGGGGAGCTGTTTTTT
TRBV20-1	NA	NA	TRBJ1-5	CSALRTVKQGQPQHF	TGCAGTGCTTTGCGGACCGTCAAGCAGGGGCAGCCCCAGCATTTT
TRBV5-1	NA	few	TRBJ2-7	CASSVTGYPYEQYF	TGCGCCAGCAGCGTGACCGGGTATCCCTACGAGCAGTACTTC
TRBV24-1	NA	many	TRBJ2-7	CATSELGEQYF	TGTGCCACCAGTGAACTGGGGGAGCAGTACTTC
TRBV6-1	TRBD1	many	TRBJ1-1	CASSEGQGAPIAEAFF	TGTGCCAGCAGTGAAGGTCAGGGGGCCCCCATCGCTGAAGCTTTCTTT
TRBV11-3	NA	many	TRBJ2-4	CASSLSTKNIQYF	TGTGCCAGCAGCTTAAGTACCAAAAACATTCAGTACTTC
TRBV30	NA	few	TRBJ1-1	CAWSGNMNTEAFF	TGTGCCTGGAGTGGGAACATGAACACTGAAGCTTTCTTT
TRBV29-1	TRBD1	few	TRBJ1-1	CSVGDSISNTEAFF	TGCAGCGTTGGGGACAGCATATCGAACACTGAAGCTTTCTTT
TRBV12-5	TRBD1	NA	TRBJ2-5	CASGLGQGRQETQYF	TGTGCTAGTGGTTTGGGACAGGGCCGCCAAGAGACCCAGTACTTC
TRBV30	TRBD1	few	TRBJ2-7	CAWRPRDRFSYEQYF	TGTGCCTGGAGGCCCCGGGACAGATTCTCCTACGAGCAGTACTTC
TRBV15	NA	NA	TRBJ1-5	CATRGVGRGNQPQHF	TGTGCCACCAGAGGGGTGGGGCGAGGTAATCAGCCCCAGCATTTT
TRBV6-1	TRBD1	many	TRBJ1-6	CASSEQDRKNSPLHF	TGTGCCAGCAGTGAACAGGACAGGAAAAATTCACCCCTCCACTTT
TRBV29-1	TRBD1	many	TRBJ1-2	CSVEPGQGWYGYTF	TGCAGCGTCGAACCCGGACAGGGGTGGTATGGCTACACCTTC
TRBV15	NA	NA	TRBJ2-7	CATSRDPKAEQYF	TGTGCCACCAGCAGAGATCCCAAGGCCGAGCAGTACTTC
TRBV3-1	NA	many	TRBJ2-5	CASSSDVAAQETQYF	TGTGCCAGCAGCTCGGATGTGGCAGCTCAAGAGACCCAGTACTTC